Each of the 6 T cell receptor beta chains below was sequenced from the same sample in a study of T cell repertoires in cytomegalovirus infection. TCRdb used MiXCR to reprocess the reads, holding one entry per CDR3 protein. Of roughly 120,000 distinct CDR3 sequences in the sample, 30% to 35% were seen once. Antigens for these TCRs are unknown. Sequencing was performed on CD8+ T cells from cultured PBMCs, taken from culture after CMV antigen stimulation. Every receptor here comes from a human donor in good health (CMV status not recorded). Some clones in this sample may be carry-over from other donors' samples.

There are many counts of this clonotype. V usage is TRBV12-3 or TRBV12-4 and J usage is TRBJ2-7; weak D call: TRBD1 (5 bases). Trimming left V 6 bases short and J 9 bases short, with 15 bases between. CDR3 length: 12 amino acids. The CDR3 loop reads CASSKQVGPQYF. Here the CDR3 DNA reads TGTGCCAGCAGCAAACAGGTCGGTCCGCAGTACTTC.

The J gene is TRBJ2-3, the V gene TRBV7-6; 8 positions match TRBD2. The CDR3 is made up of 16 amino acids. J gave up 0 bases and V 2 bases, and 4 bases lay outside the gene matches. Germline-derived CDR1 and CDR2 are SGHVS and FNYEAQ. The CDR3 sequence: CASSLLLAGSTDTQYF. DNA for the CDR3: TGTGCCAGCAGCTTACTCTTAGCGGGGAGCACAGATACGCAGTATTTT. Together with reference TRBV7-6 and TRBJ2-3, the CDR3 gives the full variable domain: GAGVSQSPRYKVTKRGQDVALRCDPISGHVSLYWYRQALGQGPEFLTYFNYEAQQDKSGLPNDRFSAERPEGSISTLTIQRTEQRDSAMYRCASSLLLAGSTDTQYFGPGTRLTVL.

The V gene is TRBV6-5, the J gene TRBJ1-1; D may be TRBD1 (6 bases). Trimming stripped 6 bases from V and 14 bases from J, with 22 bases between. This CDR3 comprises 13 residues. Germline lookup yields CDR1 MNHEY and CDR2 SVGAGI. In nucleotides, the CDR3 is TGTGCCAGCAGCGGGGGGGCGCGGGTTAGGGACTTCTTT. It encodes CASSGGARVRDFF.

The V and J genes are TRBV2 and TRBJ1-5; unclear D gene. V was trimmed by 3 bases and J by 4 bases, leaving 10 bases between them. CDR3 size: 14 residues. Per germline, CDR1 SNHLY and CDR2 FYNNEI. In DNA form, the CDR3 reads TGTGCCAGCAGTGATCGGCCGAAAAATCAGCCCCAGCATTTT. Protein sequence: CASSDRPKNQPQHF.

This clonotype was detected only a few times. The rearrangement joins TRBV12-3 or TRBV12-4 to TRBJ1-5; 8 bases match TRBD1. This CDR3 is built from 17 residues. The V gene end was trimmed by 4 bases and the J gene end by 3 bases; junction bases not matched to a gene: 11. The CDR3 sequence is CASSWALLQGDNQPQHF. CDR3 nucleotide sequence: TGTGCCAGCAGTTGGGCTCTATTACAGGGGGACAATCAGCCCCAGCATTTT.

This clonotype was picked up one time. The chain recombines TRBV6-2 or TRBV6-3 with TRBJ2-7; D uncertain. Germline V gives CDR1 MNHEY, CDR2 SVGEGT. The CDR3 contains 12 residues. Between the trimmed V and J ends, which lost 2 bases and 6 bases, there was a span of 8 bases. CDR3 DNA: TGTGCCAGCAGTTACACCGACCGCGAGCAGTACTTC. Translation: CASSYTDREQYF.